This T cell receptor (beta chain) was captured by sequencing in a study of blood T cell repertoires in COVID-19. Overall study: Collection of acute and convalescent COVID-19 samples took place in the United States, Italy and Spain. PBMCs, B-cell-depleted T cells, or T cells provided the cDNA or gDNA that made up the material.

Per the original methods: Cell counts per sample came from amplifying reference gene primers. Using immunoSEQ multiplex PCR, the repertoire was profiled, and TCRdb retains in-frame clones only, with some absent. From that table come the V and J calls and clone size; the DNA was used to work out D and trimming. The sample contains over 200,000 clones, about 93% of which appear only once. V dropped 4 bases and J dropped 1; count of bases not matched to a gene: 6. The CDR3 extends over 15 amino acids. Per germline, CDR1 SGHRS and CDR2 YFSETQ. Patients from Seattle were sampled longitudinally, starting during active infection.

The source material was peripheral blood. The TCR originated in a man aged 60 to 75 with COVID-19, enrolled during active disease. This rearrangement joins TRBV5-1 to TRBJ1-2; 8 nucleotides align to TRBD1. CDR3 region: CASSPRQGNNYGYTF. CDR3 coding DNA: TGCGCCAGCAGCCCTAGACAGGGGAATAACTATGGCTACACCTTC.